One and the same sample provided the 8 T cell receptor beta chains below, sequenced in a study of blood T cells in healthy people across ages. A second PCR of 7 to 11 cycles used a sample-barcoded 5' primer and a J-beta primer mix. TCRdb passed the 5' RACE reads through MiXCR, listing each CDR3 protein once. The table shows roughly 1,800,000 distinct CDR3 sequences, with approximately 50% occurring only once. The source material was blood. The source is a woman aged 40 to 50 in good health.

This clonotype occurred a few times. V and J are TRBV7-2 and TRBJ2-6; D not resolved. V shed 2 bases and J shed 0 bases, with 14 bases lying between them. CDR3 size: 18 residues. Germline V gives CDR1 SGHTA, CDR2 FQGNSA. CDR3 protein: CASSLIQLRLSGANVLTF. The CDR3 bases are TGTGCCAGCAGCTTAATTCAGCTTCGACTCTCTGGGGCCAACGTCCTGACTTTC.

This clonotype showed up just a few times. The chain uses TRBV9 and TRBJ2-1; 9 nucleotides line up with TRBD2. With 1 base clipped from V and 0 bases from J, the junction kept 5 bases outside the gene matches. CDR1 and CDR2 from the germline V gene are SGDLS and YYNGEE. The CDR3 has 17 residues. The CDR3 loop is CASSVNLAGSSYNEQFF. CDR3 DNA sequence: TGTGCCAGCAGCGTAAACCTAGCGGGGTCCTCCTACAATGAGCAGTTCTTC.

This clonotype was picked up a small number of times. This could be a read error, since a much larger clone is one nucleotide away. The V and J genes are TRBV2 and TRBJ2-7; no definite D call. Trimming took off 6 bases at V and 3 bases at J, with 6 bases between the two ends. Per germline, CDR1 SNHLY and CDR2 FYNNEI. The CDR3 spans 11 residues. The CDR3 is CASRNFYEQYF. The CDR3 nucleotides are TGTGCCAGCAGGAATTTCTACGAGCAGTACTTC.

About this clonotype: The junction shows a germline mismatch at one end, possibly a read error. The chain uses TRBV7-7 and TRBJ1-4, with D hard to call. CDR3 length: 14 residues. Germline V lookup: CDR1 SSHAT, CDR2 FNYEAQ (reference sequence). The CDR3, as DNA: TGTGCTAGCAGCTTAGCCCGGACCGGTGAAAAACTGTTTTTT. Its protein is CASSLARTGEKLFF.

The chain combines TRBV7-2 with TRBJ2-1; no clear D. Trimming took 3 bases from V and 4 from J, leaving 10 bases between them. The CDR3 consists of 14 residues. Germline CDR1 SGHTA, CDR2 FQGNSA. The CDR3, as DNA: TGTGCCAGCAGCTTTTTCGGTGGGTACAATGAGCAGTTCTTC. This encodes CASSFFGGYNEQFF.

The CDR3 bases are TGTGCCAGCAGCGTAGGGACGGTCCCTAGCACAGATACGCAGTATTTT. Its protein is CASSVGTVPSTDTQYF. The rearrangement uses TRBV9 and TRBJ2-3; D is ambiguous. V was shortened by 0 bases and J by 0 bases, with 11 bases between the two germline ends. The CDR3 covers 16 residues. Germline-derived CDR1 and CDR2 are SGDLS and YYNGEE.

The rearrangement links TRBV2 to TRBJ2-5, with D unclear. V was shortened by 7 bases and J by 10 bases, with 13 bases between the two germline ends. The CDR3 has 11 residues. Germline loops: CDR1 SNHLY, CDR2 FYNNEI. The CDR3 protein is CASNNIGLQYF. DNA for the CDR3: TGTGCCAGCAATAACATAGGCCTCCAGTACTTC.

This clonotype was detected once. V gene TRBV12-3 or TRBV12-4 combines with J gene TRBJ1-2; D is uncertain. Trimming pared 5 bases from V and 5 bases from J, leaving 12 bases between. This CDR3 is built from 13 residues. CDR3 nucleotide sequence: TGTGCCAGCAGTGTGGTAAATCGGTATGGCTACACCTTC. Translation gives CASSVVNRYGYTF.